What follows are 26 T cell receptor beta chains derived from one specimen sequenced in a study of OX40 agonist ivuxolimab in advanced cancers. The method was immunoSEQ multiplex PCR; TCRdb's version includes in-frame clones alone and lacks a portion of them. Of 60,000 to 85,000 clones detected, more than 75% appear once; the ten largest clones hold about 0.35%. The sequencing here drew on CD4+ or CD8+ T cells sorted from blood, taken in a trial of the OX40 agonist ivuxolimab. Receptors were obtained from an adult with an advanced solid tumor such as melanoma, head and neck, liver or kidney cancer.

In its sample, this clone was seen once. The genes are TRBV2 and TRBJ2-7, with TRBD1 as a possible D gene (5 bases). The CDR3 length is 12 residues. The V gene's germline CDR1 is SNHLY and CDR2 FYNNEI. V lost 5 bases to trimming and J lost 2 bases, with 7 bases between them. This CDR3 reads CASSQQAYEQYF. CDR3 bases: TGTGCCAGCAGTCAACAGGCCTACGAGCAGTACTTC.

This rearrangement joins TRBV6-1 to TRBJ2-1, with D perhaps matching TRBD2 (6 bases). The CDR3 spans 15 residues. V was shortened by 8 bases and J by 7 bases, with 21 bases between the two germline ends. Germline V CDR1 and CDR2: MNHNS, SASEGT. CDR3 sequence (DNA): TGTGCCAGCGAACTAGCAACGCCTCGGGGGAATGAGCAGTTCTTC. It codes for CASELATPRGNEQFF.

This sequence joins TRBV10-3 and TRBJ2-7; 10 bases are a match to TRBD2. The CDR3 is 16 residues long. Trimming took 0 bases from V and 7 from J; bases not matched to a gene: 9. The V gene's germline CDR1 is ENHRY and CDR2 SYGVKD. CDR3 amino acids: CAISESGASGGEEQYF. CDR3 DNA sequence: TGTGCCATCAGTGAGTCTGGGGCTAGCGGGGGAGAGGAGCAGTACTTC.

CDR3: CASSADRDVGEKLFF. DNA for the CDR3: TGTGCCAGCAGTGCTGACAGGGACGTCGGTGAAAAACTGTTTTTT. The V and J genes are TRBV2 and TRBJ1-4; 7 bases are a match to TRBD1. This CDR3 spans 15 amino acids. Germline V gene data show CDR1 as SNHLY and CDR2 as FYNNEI. V trimming: 4 bases; J trimming: 7 bases; junction bases outside the gene matches: 9.

The gene calls are TRBV10-3 and TRBJ1-5, with 8 bases that match TRBD1. Per germline, CDR1 ENHRY and CDR2 SYGVKD. Trimming cost V 8 bases and J 4 bases; bases outside gene matches: 7. The length of the CDR3 is 14 residues. DNA for the CDR3: TGTGCCATCTCCGGACAGGGCACAAATCAGCCCCAGCATTTT. It translates to CAISGQGTNQPQHF.

The chain carries TRBV18 and TRBJ2-4, with D possibly being TRBD1 (5 bases). The germline V gene encodes CDR1 KGHSH and CDR2 LQKENI. V lost 6 bases and J lost 7, with 19 bases in between. The length of the CDR3 is 15 residues. The CDR3: CASSPSLGADNIQYF. CDR3 DNA sequence: TGTGCCAGCTCCCCCAGTCTTGGGGCGGATAACATTCAGTACTTC.

The chain is built from TRBV18 and TRBJ2-1; 8 bases fit TRBD2. CDR3 length equals 15 residues. The V and J ends lost 3 bases and 8 bases, in that order; junction bases with no gene match: 9. CDR1 is KGHSH and CDR2 is LQKENI in the germline V gene. CDR3 region: CASSPTAVAGYEQFF. For the CDR3, the DNA is TGTGCCAGCTCACCCACGGCGGTAGCGGGGTATGAGCAGTTCTTC.

This chain joins TRBV6-4 and TRBJ1-5; TRBD1 matches 7 bases. V lost 2 bases to trimming and J lost 6 bases; unmatched junction nucleotides: 1. The CDR3 totals 13 residues. Per the germline V gene, CDR1 is MRHNA and CDR2 is SNTAGT. The CDR3 nucleotides are TGTGCCAGCAGTGACAGACAGGGTCAGCCCCAGCATTTT. Translated: CASSDRQGQPQHF.

The V call is TRBV5-5, the J call TRBJ1-5, with D unclear. V lost 2 bases to trimming and J lost 3 bases, with 9 bases between them. In germline, CDR1 is SGHKS, CDR2 YYEKEE (reference sequence). There are 14 residues in the CDR3. In DNA form, the CDR3 reads TGTGCCAGCAGCTTTACCCAGGCCAATCAGCCCCAGCATTTT. Residues: CASSFTQANQPQHF.

This chain links TRBV10-3 with TRBJ2-3, with 12 positions matching TRBD2. The germline gives CDR1 ENHRY, CDR2 SYGVKD. The CDR3 loop spans 14 amino acids. The V gene end was trimmed by 6 bases and the J gene end by 4 bases; junction bases not matched to a gene: 2. CDR3 in DNA: TGTGCCATCAGGACTAGCGGGAGCCCAGATACGCAGTATTTT. As protein: CAIRTSGSPDTQYF.

This chain joins TRBV7-3 and TRBJ2-5, with a possible D match to TRBD2 (6 bases). The CDR3 spans 13 residues. Germline V gene lookup returns CDR1 SGHTA and CDR2 FQGTGA. V lost 3 bases, J lost 5 bases, and 10 bases lay in between. CDR3 residues: CASSFGSGETQYF. CDR3 nucleotide sequence: TGTGCCAGCAGCTTCGGGAGCGGTGAGACCCAGTACTTC.

The V gene is TRBV5-1, the J gene TRBJ2-1; 9 nucleotides agree with TRBD1. J was trimmed by 12 bases and V by 3 bases; bases with no gene match: 13. Germline V gene lookup returns CDR1 SGHRS and CDR2 YFSETQ. The CDR3 contains 15 residues. The CDR3 DNA reads as TGCGCCAGCAGCTGGGCCGGGACAGGGATCGATGGGCAGTTCTTC. Translating it yields CASSWAGTGIDGQFF.

This chain uses TRBV19 with TRBJ2-3; D is uncertain. In germline, CDR1 is LNHDA, CDR2 SQIVND (reference sequence). There are 13 residues in the CDR3. The V end lost 3 bases, the J end lost 3 bases, and 7 bases lay between the germline ends. For the CDR3, the DNA is TGTGCCAGTAGTATCCCTCAAACAGATACGCAGTATTTT. Its translation: CASSIPQTDTQYF.

V and J are TRBV9 and TRBJ2-1, with TRBD1 as a possible D gene (5 bases). V lost 4 bases to trimming and J lost 6 bases, with 17 bases between them. The CDR3 has 15 amino acids. The germline gives CDR1 SGDLS, CDR2 YYNGEE. CDR3 sequence: CASSLSGANFNEQFF. CDR3 nucleotides: TGTGCCAGCAGCCTTAGTGGGGCCAACTTCAATGAGCAGTTCTTC.

The V and J genes are TRBV30 and TRBJ1-5, with D possibly TRBD1 on 5 matching bases. This CDR3 comprises 14 residues. CDR1 and CDR2 (germline): GTSNPN, SVGIG (reference sequence). V gave up 1 base and J gave up 6 bases, with 13 bases separating them. The CDR3 here is CAWSGTPIGQPQHF. CDR3 coding DNA: TGTGCCTGGAGTGGGACACCCATAGGTCAGCCCCAGCATTTT.

This sequence joins TRBV18 and TRBJ2-7; 7 nucleotides line up with TRBD1. Germline values: CDR1 KGHSH, CDR2 LQKENI. The CDR3 consists of 14 residues. V lost 3 bases to trimming and J lost 6 bases; unmatched junction nucleotides: 8. The CDR3 DNA is TGTGCCAGCTCACCCTCCCAGGGGGTCGGCGAGCAGTACTTC. Its translation: CASSPSQGVGEQYF.

This chain links TRBV7-3 with TRBJ2-2, with 10 bases lining up with TRBD2. The germline V gene has CDR1 SGHTA and CDR2 FQGTGA. The ends lost 4 bases at V and 6 bases at J; junction bases unmatched: 5. This CDR3 is 15 amino acids long. CDR3 in DNA: TGTGCCAGCAGCTCACTAGCGGGGTTTTCCGGGGAGCTGTTTTTT. This sequence encodes CASSSLAGFSGELFF.

The gene calls are TRBV9 and TRBJ1-1; tentative D call: TRBD1 (5 bases). V was clipped by 4 bases and J by 11 bases, with 18 bases between them. The CDR3 runs to 13 residues. Germline V lookup: CDR1 SGDLS, CDR2 YYNGEE. The CDR3 coding sequence is TGTGCCAGCAGCACCCCGCCCCAGGGCTTGGCTTTCTTT. This translates into CASSTPPQGLAFF.

The genes are TRBV28 and TRBJ2-3, with TRBD2 matching over 8 bases. CDR1 is MDHEN and CDR2 is SYDVKM in the germline V gene. V shed 6 bases and J 6 bases; nucleotides not matched to a gene: 8. The CDR3 length is 14 residues. The CDR3 is CASRGGLGMDTQYF. The CDR3 DNA sequence: TGTGCCAGCAGAGGGGGACTAGGTATGGATACGCAGTATTTT.

V gene TRBV7-2 combines with J gene TRBJ1-4; 9 bases line up with TRBD1. The germline V gene encodes CDR1 SGHTA and CDR2 FQGNSA. V shed 5 bases, J shed 4 bases, and the junction held 11 bases outside the gene matches. The CDR3 length is 17 residues. The CDR3, as DNA: TGTGCCAGCAGCCGGGGACAGGGCGCATCTCTTAATGAAAAACTGTTTTTT. As protein: CASSRGQGASLNEKLFF.

The V call is TRBV6-6, the J call TRBJ2-1; D unresolved. This CDR3 has 14 residues. The V and J ends lost 0 bases and 5 bases respectively, with 8 bases between them. Germline CDR1 is MNHNY and CDR2 is SVGAGI (reference sequence). In DNA form, the CDR3 reads TGTGCCAGCAGTTACTCGAATCAGGACAATGAGCAGTTCTTC. It yields the protein CASSYSNQDNEQFF.

In its sample, this clone was seen once. This rearrangement joins TRBV7-8 to TRBJ1-1; D remains ambiguous. The V and J ends lost 1 base and 4 bases respectively, with 13 bases between them. This CDR3 is built from 15 residues. In germline, CDR1 is SGHVS, CDR2 FQNEAQ. The CDR3 region has the DNA TGTGCCAGCAGCTTAGATGGAGGTTTGAGCACTGAAGCTTTCTTT. It encodes CASSLDGGLSTEAFF.

The chain employs TRBV6-5 and TRBJ1-2; possible D gene TRBD1, 5 bases. V was shortened by 2 bases and J by 5 bases, with 15 bases between the two germline ends. The CDR3 runs to 15 residues. Looked up from germline, CDR1 is MNHEY and CDR2 is SVGAGI. Here the CDR3 DNA reads TGTGCCAGCAGTTACGGGCAGGTGGGGGAATATGGCTACACCTTC. Amino acid sequence: CASSYGQVGEYGYTF.

The rearrangement joins TRBV2 to TRBJ1-4; D is perhaps TRBD1 (6 bases). V was cut by 6 bases and J by 7 bases, with 9 bases left in between. This CDR3 has 12 residues. CDR1 SNHLY and CDR2 FYNNEI come from the germline V gene. The CDR3 spells CASSQGTEKLFF. Here the CDR3 DNA reads TGTGCCAGCAGCCAGGGGACTGAAAAACTGTTTTTT.

The chain employs TRBV5-1 and TRBJ2-1; D not resolved. The CDR3 spans 14 residues. The V gene's germline CDR1 is SGHRS and CDR2 YFSETQ. Trimming took off 0 bases at V and 2 bases at J, with 6 bases between the two ends. The CDR3 sequence: CASSLGSPYNEQFF. The CDR3 DNA follows: TGCGCCAGCAGCTTGGGAAGCCCCTACAATGAGCAGTTCTTC.

V usage is TRBV7-2 and J usage is TRBJ2-2; D unresolved. V was shortened by 5 bases and J by 2 bases, with 6 bases between the two germline ends. The germline V gene encodes CDR1 SGHTA and CDR2 FQGNSA. This CDR3 is built from 13 residues. The CDR3 sequence: CASSLRNTGELFF. In DNA, the CDR3 is TGTGCCAGCAGCCTCCGAAACACCGGGGAGCTGTTTTTT. Full variable domain (rest looked up from reference TRBV7-2 and TRBJ2-2): GAGVSQSPSNKVTEKGKDVELRCDPISGHTALYWYRQSLGQGLEFLIYFQGNSAPDKSGLPSDRFSAERTGGSVSTLTIQRTQQEDSAVYLCASSLRNTGELFFGEGSRLTVL.